The 7 T cell receptor beta chains reported below all come from one sample, sequenced in a study of T cells in localized non-small cell lung cancer. Data came from immunoSEQ multiplex PCR; TCRdb stores just in-frame clones and leaves some out. The sample holds about 34,000 clones, more than 70% seen once. The sample was peripheral blood, taken before any cancer treatment. All receptors derive from a woman between 40 and 69 years old with stage I lung adenocarcinoma.

The chain is built from TRBV6-5 and TRBJ1-1, with D unclear. The CDR3 is made up of 14 amino acids. V lost 5 bases and J 1 base, leaving 11 bases between the germline ends. CDR1 is MNHEY, CDR2 SVGAGI, per germline. DNA of the CDR3: TGTGCCAGCAGTACGGGGAATAGGAACACTGAAGCTTTCTTT. It codes for CASSTGNRNTEAFF.

This chain uses TRBV5-1 with TRBJ1-6; D is possibly TRBD1 (5 bases). CDR1 is SGHRS, CDR2 YFSETQ, per germline. The CDR3 length is 14 residues. Trimming left V 4 bases short and J 7 bases short, with 12 bases between. CDR3 coding DNA: TGCGCCAGCAGCCCGGACATGCCAAATTCACCCCTCCACTTT. It codes for CASSPDMPNSPLHF.

The chain links TRBV19 to TRBJ2-6; D unclear. V was shortened by 9 bases and J by 0 bases, with 12 bases between the two germline ends. The length of the CDR3 is 15 residues. CDR1 and CDR2 (germline): LNHDA, SQIVND (reference sequence). The chain's CDR3 is CASTKGSSGANVLTF. The DNA of the CDR3 is TGTGCCAGCACTAAGGGCAGCTCTGGGGCCAACGTCCTGACTTTC.

The CDR3 DNA reads as TGTGCCAGCAGCCTTAACGATTGGCGATCGGTGGAAGAGACCCAGTACTTC. Translated: CASSLNDWRSVEETQYF. The J gene is TRBJ2-5, the V gene TRBV7-2; the D is unclear. Trimming removed 5 bases from V and 3 bases from J, with 22 bases in between. CDR1 and CDR2 (germline): SGHTA, FQGNSA. This CDR3 has 17 residues.

In this sample, this clone turned up once. Sequence at one end of the junction differs from germline and may be a read error. The CDR3 DNA is TGTGCTAGCAGCAATGGCATAACCTACGAGCAGTACTTC. Protein: CASSNGITYEQYF. The chain joins TRBV7-7 to TRBJ2-7; D not resolved. Germline lookup yields CDR1 SSHAT and CDR2 FNYEAQ (reference sequence). CDR3 length equals 13 residues.

The chain links TRBV5-6 to TRBJ1-5; D unresolved. The CDR3 is made up of 14 amino acids. Germline loops: CDR1 SGHDT, CDR2 YYEEEE. With 0 bases removed from V and 9 bases from J, the gap between germline ends came to 13 bases. The CDR3 loop is CASSLGRAPLPQHF. The CDR3 nucleotides read TGTGCCAGCAGCTTGGGTCGGGCTCCTTTGCCCCAGCATTTT.

This clone showed up just once. The chain links TRBV5-1 to TRBJ2-7; D not resolved. The CDR3 covers 14 residues. Germline loops: CDR1 SGHRS, CDR2 YFSETQ. Trimming took off 0 bases at V and 2 bases at J, with 9 bases between the two ends. The CDR3 DNA is TGCGCCAGCAGCTTGGCAGAAACTCCCTACGAGCAGTACTTC. Protein product: CASSLAETPYEQYF.